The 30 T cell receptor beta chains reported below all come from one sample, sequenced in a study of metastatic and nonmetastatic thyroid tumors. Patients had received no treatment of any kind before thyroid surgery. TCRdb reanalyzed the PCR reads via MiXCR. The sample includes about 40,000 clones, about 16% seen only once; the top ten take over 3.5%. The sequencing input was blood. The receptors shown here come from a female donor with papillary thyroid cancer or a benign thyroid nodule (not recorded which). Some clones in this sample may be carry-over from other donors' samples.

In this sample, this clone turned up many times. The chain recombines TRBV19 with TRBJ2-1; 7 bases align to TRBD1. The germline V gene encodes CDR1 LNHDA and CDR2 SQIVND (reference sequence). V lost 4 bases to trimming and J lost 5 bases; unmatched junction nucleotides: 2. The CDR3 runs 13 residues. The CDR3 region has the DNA TGTGCCAGTAGTACGGGACAGAACAATGAGCAGTTCTTC. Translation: CASSTGQNNEQFF.

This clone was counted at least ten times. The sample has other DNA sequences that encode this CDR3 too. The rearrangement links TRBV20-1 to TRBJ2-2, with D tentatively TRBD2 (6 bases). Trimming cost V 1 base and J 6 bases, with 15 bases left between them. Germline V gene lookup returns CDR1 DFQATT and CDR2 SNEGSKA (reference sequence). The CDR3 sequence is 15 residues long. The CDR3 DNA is TGCAGTGCTAGAGTGCGCCAGGGAGGCTCCGGGGAGCTGTTTTTT. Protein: CSARVRQGGSGELFF.

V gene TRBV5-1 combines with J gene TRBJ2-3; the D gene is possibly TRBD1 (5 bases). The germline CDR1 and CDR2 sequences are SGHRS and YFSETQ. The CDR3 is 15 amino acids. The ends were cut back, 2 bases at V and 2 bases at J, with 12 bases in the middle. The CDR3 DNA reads TGCGCCAGCAGCTTTATGTACAGGACCACAGATACGCAGTATTTT. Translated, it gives CASSFMYRTTDTQYF.

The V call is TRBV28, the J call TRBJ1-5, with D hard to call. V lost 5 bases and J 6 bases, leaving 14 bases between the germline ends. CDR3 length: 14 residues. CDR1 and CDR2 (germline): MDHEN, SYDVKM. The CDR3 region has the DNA TGTGCCAGCAGTGTTCGGACGGGTAGTCAGCCCCAGCATTTT. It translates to CASSVRTGSQPQHF.

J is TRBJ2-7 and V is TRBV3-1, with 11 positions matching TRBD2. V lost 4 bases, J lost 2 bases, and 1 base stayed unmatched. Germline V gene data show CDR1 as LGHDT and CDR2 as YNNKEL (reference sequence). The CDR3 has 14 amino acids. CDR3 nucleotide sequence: TGTGCCAGCAGCCCACTAGCGGGGGCCTACGAGCAGTACTTC. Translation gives CASSPLAGAYEQYF.

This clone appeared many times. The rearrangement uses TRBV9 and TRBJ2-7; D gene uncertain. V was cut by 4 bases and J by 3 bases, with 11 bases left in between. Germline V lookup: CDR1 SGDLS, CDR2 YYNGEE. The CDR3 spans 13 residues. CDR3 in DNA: TGTGCCAGCAGCCCACCGGATAGCTACGAGCAGTACTTC. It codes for CASSPPDSYEQYF.

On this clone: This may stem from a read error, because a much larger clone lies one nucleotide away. The CDR3 DNA sequence: TGTGCCAGCAGCTTGGTAAACTACGAGCAGTACTTC. Protein: CASSLVNYEQYF. This sequence joins TRBV5-6 and TRBJ2-7; D remains ambiguous. Between the trimmed V and J ends, which lost 0 bases and 3 bases, there was a span of 4 bases. Germline V gene data show CDR1 as SGHDT and CDR2 as YYEEEE. The CDR3 has 12 amino acids.

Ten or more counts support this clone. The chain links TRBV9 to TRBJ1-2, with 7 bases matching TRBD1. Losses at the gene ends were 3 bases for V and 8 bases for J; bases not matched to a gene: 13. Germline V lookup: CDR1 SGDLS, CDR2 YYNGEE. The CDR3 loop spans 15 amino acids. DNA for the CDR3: TGTGCCAGCAGCGCAAACCAGGGGGGCATAGGCGGCTACACCTTC. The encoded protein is CASSANQGGIGGYTF.

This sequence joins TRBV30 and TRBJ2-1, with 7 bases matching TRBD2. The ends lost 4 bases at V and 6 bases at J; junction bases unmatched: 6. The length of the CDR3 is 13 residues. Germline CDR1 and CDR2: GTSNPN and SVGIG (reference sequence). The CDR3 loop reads CAWTAGAGNEQFF. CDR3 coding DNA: TGTGCCTGGACGGCGGGAGCCGGCAATGAGCAGTTCTTC.

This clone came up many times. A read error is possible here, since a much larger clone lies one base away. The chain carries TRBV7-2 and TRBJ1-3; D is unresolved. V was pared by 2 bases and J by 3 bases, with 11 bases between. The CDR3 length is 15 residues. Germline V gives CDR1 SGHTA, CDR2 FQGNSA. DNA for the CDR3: TGTGCCAGCAGCTTATCTTCCGATTGTGGAAACACCATATATTTT. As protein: CASSLSSDCGNTIYF.

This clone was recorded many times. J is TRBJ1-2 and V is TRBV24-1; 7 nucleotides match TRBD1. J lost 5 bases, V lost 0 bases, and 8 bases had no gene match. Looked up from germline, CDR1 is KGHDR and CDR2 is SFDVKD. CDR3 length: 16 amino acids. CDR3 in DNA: TGTGCCACCAGTGATTTGCAAAGGACAGGCGAGTATGGCTACACCTTC. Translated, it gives CATSDLQRTGEYGYTF.

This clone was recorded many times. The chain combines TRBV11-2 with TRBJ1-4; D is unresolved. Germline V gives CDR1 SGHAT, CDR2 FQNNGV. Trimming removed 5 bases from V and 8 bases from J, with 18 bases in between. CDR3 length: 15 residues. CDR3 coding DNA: TGTGCCAGCAGCCCCGACCCGCGGGAGAGGGAAAAACTGTTTTTT. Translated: CASSPDPREREKLFF.

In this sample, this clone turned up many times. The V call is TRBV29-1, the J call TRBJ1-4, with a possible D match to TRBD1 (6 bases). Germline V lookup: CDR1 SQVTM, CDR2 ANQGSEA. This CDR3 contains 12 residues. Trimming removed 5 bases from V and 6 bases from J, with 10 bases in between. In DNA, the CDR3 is TGCAGCGTTAGGGCAGGGGATGAAAAACTGTTTTTT. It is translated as CSVRAGDEKLFF.

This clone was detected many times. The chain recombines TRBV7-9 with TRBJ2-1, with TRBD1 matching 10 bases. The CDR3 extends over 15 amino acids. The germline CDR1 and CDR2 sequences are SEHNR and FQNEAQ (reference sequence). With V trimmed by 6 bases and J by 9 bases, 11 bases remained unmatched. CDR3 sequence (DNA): TGTGCCAGCAGTCTGGGCGACAGGGGGCAGAGTGAGCAGTTCTTC. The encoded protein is CASSLGDRGQSEQFF.

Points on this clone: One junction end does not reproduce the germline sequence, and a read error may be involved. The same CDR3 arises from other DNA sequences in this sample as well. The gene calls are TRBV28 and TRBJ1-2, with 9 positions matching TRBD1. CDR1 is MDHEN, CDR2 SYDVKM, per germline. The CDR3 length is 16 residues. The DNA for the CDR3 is TGTGCCAGCAGAGAAGCAGGGACAGGGATAGGCTATGGATACACCTTC. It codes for CASREAGTGIGYGYTF.

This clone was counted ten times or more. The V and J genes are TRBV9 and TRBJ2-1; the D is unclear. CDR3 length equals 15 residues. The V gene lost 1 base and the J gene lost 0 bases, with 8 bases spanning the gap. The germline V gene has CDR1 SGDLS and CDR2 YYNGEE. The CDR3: CASSVIPSSYNEQFF. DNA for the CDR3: TGTGCCAGCAGCGTAATACCTAGCTCCTACAATGAGCAGTTCTTC.

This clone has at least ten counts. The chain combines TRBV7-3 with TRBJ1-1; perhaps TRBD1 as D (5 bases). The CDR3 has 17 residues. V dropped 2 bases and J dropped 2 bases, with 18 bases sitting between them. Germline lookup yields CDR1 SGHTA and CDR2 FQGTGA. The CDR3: CASSLGGQGNINTEAFF. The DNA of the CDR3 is TGTGCCAGCAGCTTAGGTGGGCAGGGCAACATTAACACTGAAGCTTTCTTT.

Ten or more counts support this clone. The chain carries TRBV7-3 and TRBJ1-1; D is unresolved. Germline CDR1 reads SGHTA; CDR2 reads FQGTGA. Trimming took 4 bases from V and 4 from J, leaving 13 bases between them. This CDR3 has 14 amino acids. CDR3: CASSSSGRGTEAFF. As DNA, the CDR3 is TGTGCCAGCAGCTCTAGTGGCCGCGGCACTGAAGCTTTCTTT.

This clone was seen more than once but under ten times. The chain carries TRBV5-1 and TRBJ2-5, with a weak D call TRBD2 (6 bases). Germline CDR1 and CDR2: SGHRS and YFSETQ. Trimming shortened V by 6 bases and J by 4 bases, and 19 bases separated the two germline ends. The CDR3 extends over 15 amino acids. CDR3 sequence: CASTSGGVRGETQYF. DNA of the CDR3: TGCGCCAGCACTTCCGGCGGGGTGAGGGGAGAGACCCAGTACTTC. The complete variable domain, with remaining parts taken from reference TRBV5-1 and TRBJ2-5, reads KAGVTQTPRYLIKTRGQQVTLSCSPISGHRSVSWYQQTPGQGLQFLFEYFSETQRNKGNFPGRFSGRQFSNSRSEMNVSTLELGDSALYLCASTSGGVRGETQYFGPGTRLLVL.

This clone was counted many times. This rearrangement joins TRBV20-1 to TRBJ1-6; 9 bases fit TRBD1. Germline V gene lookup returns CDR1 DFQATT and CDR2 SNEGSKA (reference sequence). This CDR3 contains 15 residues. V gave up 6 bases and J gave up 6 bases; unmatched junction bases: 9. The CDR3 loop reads CSANRQGGINSPLHF. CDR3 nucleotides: TGCAGTGCAAATCGACAGGGGGGAATTAATTCACCCCTCCACTTT.

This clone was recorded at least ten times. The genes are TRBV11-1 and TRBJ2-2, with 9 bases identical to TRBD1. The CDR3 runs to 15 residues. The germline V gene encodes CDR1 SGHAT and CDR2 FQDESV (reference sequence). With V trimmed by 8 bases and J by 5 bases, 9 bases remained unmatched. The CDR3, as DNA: TGTGCCAGCCGCCAGGGACAGGGCTGGACCGGGGAGCTGTTTTTT. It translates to CASRQGQGWTGELFF.

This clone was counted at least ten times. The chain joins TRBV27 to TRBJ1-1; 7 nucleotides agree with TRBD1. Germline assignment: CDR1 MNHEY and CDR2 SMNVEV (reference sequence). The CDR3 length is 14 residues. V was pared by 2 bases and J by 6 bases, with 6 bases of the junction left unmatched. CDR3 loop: CASSLNRGGPEAFF. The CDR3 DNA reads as TGTGCCAGCAGTTTAAACAGGGGTGGCCCTGAAGCTTTCTTT.

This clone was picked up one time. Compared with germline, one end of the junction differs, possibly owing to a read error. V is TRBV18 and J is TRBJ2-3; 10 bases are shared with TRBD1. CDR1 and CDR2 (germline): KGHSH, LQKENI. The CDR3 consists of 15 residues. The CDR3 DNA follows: TGTTCCAGCTCGCCTGGACAGGGGGGAACAGATACGCAGTATTTT. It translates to CSSSPGQGGTDTQYF.

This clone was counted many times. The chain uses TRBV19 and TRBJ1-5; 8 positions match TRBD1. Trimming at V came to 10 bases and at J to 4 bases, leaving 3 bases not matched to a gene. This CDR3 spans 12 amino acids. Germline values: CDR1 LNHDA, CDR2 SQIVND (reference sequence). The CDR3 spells CATGQGNQPQHF. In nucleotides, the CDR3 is TGTGCCACCGGACAGGGTAATCAGCCCCAGCATTTT. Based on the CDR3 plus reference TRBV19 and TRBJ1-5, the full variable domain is DGGITQSPKYLFRKEGQNVTLSCEQNLNHDAMYWYRQDPGQGLRLIYYSQIVNDFQKGDIAEGYSVSREKKESFPLTVTSAQKNPTAFYLCATGQGNQPQHFGDGTRLSIL.

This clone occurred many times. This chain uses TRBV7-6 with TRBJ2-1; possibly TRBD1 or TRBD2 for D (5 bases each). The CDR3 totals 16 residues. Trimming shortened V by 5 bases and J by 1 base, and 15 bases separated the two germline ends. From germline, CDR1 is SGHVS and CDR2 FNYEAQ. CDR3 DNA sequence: TGTGCCAGCAGCCCGTTCCGGGACCCTTCCTACAATGAGCAGTTCTTC. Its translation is CASSPFRDPSYNEQFF.

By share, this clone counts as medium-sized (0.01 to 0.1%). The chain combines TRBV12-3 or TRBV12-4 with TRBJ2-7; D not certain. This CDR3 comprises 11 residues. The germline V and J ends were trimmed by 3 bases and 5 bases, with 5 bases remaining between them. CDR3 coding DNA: TGTGCCAGCAGTTTTGTGGACGAGCAGTACTTC. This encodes CASSFVDEQYF.

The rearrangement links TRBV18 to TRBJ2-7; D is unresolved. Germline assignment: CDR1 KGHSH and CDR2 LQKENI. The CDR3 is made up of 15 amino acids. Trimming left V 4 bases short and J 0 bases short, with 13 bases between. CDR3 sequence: CASSLSAVLSYEQYF. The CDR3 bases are TGTGCCAGCTCACTCTCTGCGGTACTCTCCTACGAGCAGTACTTC.

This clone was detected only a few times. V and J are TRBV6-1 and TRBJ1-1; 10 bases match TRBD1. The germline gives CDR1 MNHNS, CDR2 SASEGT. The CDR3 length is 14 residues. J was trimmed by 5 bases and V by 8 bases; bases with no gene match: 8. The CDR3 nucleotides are TGTGCCAGCCGGGGGACAGGGGTTCTTACTGAAGCTTTCTTT. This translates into CASRGTGVLTEAFF.

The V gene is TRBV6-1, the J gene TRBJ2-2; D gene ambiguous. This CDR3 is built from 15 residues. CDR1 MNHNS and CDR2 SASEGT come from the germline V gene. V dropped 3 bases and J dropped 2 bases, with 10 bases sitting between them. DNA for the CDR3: TGTGCCAGCAGTGAGGTTCCCTCTAACACCGGGGAGCTGTTTTTT. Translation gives CASSEVPSNTGELFF.

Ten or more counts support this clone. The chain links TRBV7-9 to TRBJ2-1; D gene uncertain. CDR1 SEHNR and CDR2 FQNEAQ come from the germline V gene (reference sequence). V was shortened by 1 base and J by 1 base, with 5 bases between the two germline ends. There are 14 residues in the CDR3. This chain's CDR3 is CASSLGVSYNEQFF. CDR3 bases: TGTGCCAGCAGCTTAGGGGTATCCTACAATGAGCAGTTCTTC.